This TCR beta chain appears in the sequencing data of a study of OX40 agonist ivuxolimab in advanced cancers. The overall study: As their treatment, patients were administered ivuxolimab, an agonistic anti-OX40 (CD134) antibody. Patients with prior anti-PD-1, anti-PD-L1 or anti-CTLA-4 therapy were eligible; 40% to 45% had some. Three patients responded partially, comprising one with hepatocellular carcinoma and two with cutaneous melanoma. The study, taken as a whole, reports: CD4+ and CD8+ blood T cells expanded clonally by week 6 at 0.1 to 3.0 mg/kg.

Concerning this clone: What it binds is unknown.

Sequencing was performed with immunoSEQ multiplex PCR; in TCRdb, only in-frame clones are kept and a portion is missing. This sample carries about 62,000 clones, approximately 81% of them seen once, and the ten largest clones take 4%. The TCR sequence derives from an adult with an advanced solid tumor such as melanoma, head and neck, liver or kidney cancer. Sequences were derived from CD4+ or CD8+ T cells sorted from blood, sampled in a trial of the OX40 agonist ivuxolimab.

The CDR3 bases are TGCGCCAGCAGCCTGACTACTTTGGTCGACACCGGGGAGCTGTTTTTT. Translating it yields CASSLTTLVDTGELFF. The chain employs TRBV5-1 and TRBJ2-2; D is perhaps TRBD2 (5 bases). Germline CDR1 and CDR2: SGHRS and YFSETQ. V was shortened by 4 bases and J by 3 bases, with 16 bases between the two germline ends. This CDR3 is built from 16 residues.